Listed below are T cell receptor beta chains from one sample, sequenced in a study of T-cell reconstitution after alpha-beta-depleted transplantation in children. From the PCR reads, TCRdb called clonotypes with MiXCR, one entry per CDR3 protein. The table records about 360,000 distinct CDR3 sequences, about an eighth of them present only once. Sequencing used PBMCs, obtained from the stem cell graft. The receptor source for this set is a human donor who donated a stem cell graft to a child with Fanconi anemia. The CDR3 runs from the conserved cysteine through the conserved F or W. D genes are given only for firm matches. Not all rows give a size; the values are once, few, many and, for expanded clones, a class.

cdr3_nt: TGCAGTGCTAGAGGTAGCACAGGGAATAGCAATCAGCCCCAGCATTTT
cdr3_aa: CSARGSTGNSNQPQHF
j_call: TRBJ1-5
d_call: -
v_call: TRBV20-1
clone_size: many

cdr3_nt: TGTGCCAGCAGCTCACCGGGACAGGGGAAAATTTACGAGCAGTACTTC
cdr3_aa: CASSSPGQGKIYEQYF
j_call: TRBJ2-7
d_call: TRBD1
v_call: TRBV7-9
clone_size: -

cdr3_nt: TGTGCCAGCAGTCGACGGCGACAGGTCCAGAGCTCCTACAATGAGCAGTTCTTC
cdr3_aa: CASSRRRQVQSSYNEQFF
j_call: TRBJ2-1
d_call: -
v_call: TRBV6-5
clone_size: many

cdr3_nt: TGTGCCAGCAGCTTACCCGGACAGGGGGTTACAGATACGCAGTATTTT
cdr3_aa: CASSLPGQGVTDTQYF
j_call: TRBJ2-3
d_call: TRBD1
v_call: TRBV7-9
clone_size: few

cdr3_nt: TGCGCCAGCTCCGACATCATAGGAACCAATGAGCAGTTCTTC
cdr3_aa: CASSDIIGTNEQFF
j_call: TRBJ2-1
d_call: -
v_call: TRBV5-1
clone_size: many

cdr3_nt: TGTGCCAGCAGCCAGACGGGACAGGTCTCCTACAATGAGCAGTTCTTC
cdr3_aa: CASSQTGQVSYNEQFF
j_call: TRBJ2-1
d_call: TRBD1
v_call: TRBV4-2
clone_size: -

cdr3_nt: TGTGCCAGCAGCAATCCGGGAGGCCTGAACACTGAAGCTTTCTTT
cdr3_aa: CASSNPGGLNTEAFF
j_call: TRBJ1-1
d_call: -
v_call: TRBV13
clone_size: few

cdr3_nt: TGTGCCAGCAGCCCTGACGGGGAACCAGCGCGCGGGGTTTTT
cdr3_aa: CASSPDGEPARGVF
j_call: TRBJ2-3
d_call: -
v_call: TRBV7-3
clone_size: -

cdr3_nt: TGTGCCAGCAGTCCCGCCCCTTACAATGAGCAGTTCTTC
cdr3_aa: CASSPAPYNEQFF
j_call: TRBJ2-1
d_call: -
v_call: TRBV12-3/TRBV12-4
clone_size: many

cdr3_nt: TGTGCCAGCAGCCGGATCCGAGAGACCCAGTACTTC
cdr3_aa: CASSRIRETQYF
j_call: TRBJ2-5
d_call: -
v_call: TRBV14
clone_size: -

cdr3_nt: TGTGCCAGCAGTCGGGACAGGGGTATCATGAACGAGCAGTACTTC
cdr3_aa: CASSRDRGIMNEQYF
j_call: TRBJ2-7
d_call: TRBD1
v_call: TRBV2
clone_size: -

cdr3_nt: TGTGCCAGCAGTTTTTCCGGGTTAGACATTCAGTACTTC
cdr3_aa: CASSFSGLDIQYF
j_call: TRBJ2-4
d_call: -
v_call: TRBV12-3/TRBV12-4
clone_size: many

cdr3_nt: TGTGCCATCAGTGACGGGACAGAATACAATGAGCAGTTCTTC
cdr3_aa: CAISDGTEYNEQFF
j_call: TRBJ2-1
d_call: TRBD1
v_call: TRBV10-3
clone_size: many

cdr3_nt: TGCGCCAGCAGCTTAGTCGGACAGGGGGCCGGGGAGCTGTTTTTT
cdr3_aa: CASSLVGQGAGELFF
j_call: TRBJ2-2
d_call: TRBD1
v_call: TRBV5-1
clone_size: -

cdr3_nt: TGCGCCAGCAGCTTGTCCGGGACAAGTCAAGAGACCCAGTACTTC
cdr3_aa: CASSLSGTSQETQYF
j_call: TRBJ2-5
d_call: -
v_call: TRBV5-1
clone_size: few

cdr3_nt: TGTGCCAGCAGCTTGATTTCACAGACTTATGGCTACACCTTC
cdr3_aa: CASSLISQTYGYTF
j_call: TRBJ1-2
d_call: -
v_call: TRBV7-2
clone_size: -

cdr3_nt: TGTGCCAGCAGCTTAGCAGGGGTACTAAACTATGGCTACACCTTC
cdr3_aa: CASSLAGVLNYGYTF
j_call: TRBJ1-2
d_call: -
v_call: TRBV7-9
clone_size: few

cdr3_nt: TGTGCCAGCAGCAAGCTAGCTTCCGGGACAGGGGGTACGTTCGACGAGCAGTACTTC
cdr3_aa: CASSKLASGTGGTFDEQYF
j_call: TRBJ2-7
d_call: -
v_call: TRBV21-1
clone_size: -

cdr3_nt: TGTGCCAGCAGCCACGGACTAGCGGGGGACGCAACCTACAATGAGCAGTTCTTC
cdr3_aa: CASSHGLAGDATYNEQFF
j_call: TRBJ2-1
d_call: TRBD2
v_call: TRBV7-6
clone_size: -

cdr3_nt: TGTGCCAGCAGTAACCTCGGACTAGCGGGGACAGATACGCAGTATTTT
cdr3_aa: CASSNLGLAGTDTQYF
j_call: TRBJ2-3
d_call: TRBD2
v_call: TRBV12-3/TRBV12-4
clone_size: -

cdr3_nt: TGCGCCAGCAGTGTTGGGGGGGGCACCGGGGAGCTGTTTTTT
cdr3_aa: CASSVGGGTGELFF
j_call: TRBJ2-2
d_call: TRBD2
v_call: TRBV10-2
clone_size: many

cdr3_nt: TGTGCCAGCAGACCTCAGACCAGCTCGCAAGGAAACACCATATATTTT
cdr3_aa: CASRPQTSSQGNTIYF
j_call: TRBJ1-3
d_call: -
v_call: TRBV12-3/TRBV12-4
clone_size: many

cdr3_nt: TGTGCCAGCATCCAAATGGGGGATTCACCCCTCCACTTT
cdr3_aa: CASIQMGDSPLHF
j_call: TRBJ1-6
d_call: -
v_call: TRBV2
clone_size: many

cdr3_nt: TGTGCCAGTAGTAAGGGACAGGGGGGTCAGCCCCAGCATTTT
cdr3_aa: CASSKGQGGQPQHF
j_call: TRBJ1-5
d_call: TRBD1
v_call: TRBV19
clone_size: few

cdr3_nt: TGTGCCAGCAGTGGGACATCCACCGGGGAGCTGTTTTTT
cdr3_aa: CASSGTSTGELFF
j_call: TRBJ2-2
d_call: -
v_call: TRBV28
clone_size: many

cdr3_nt: TGTGCCAGCAGTTTCGGGGGGCCCACTGAAGCTTTCTTT
cdr3_aa: CASSFGGPTEAFF
j_call: TRBJ1-1
d_call: -
v_call: TRBV12-3/TRBV12-4
clone_size: many

cdr3_nt: TGTGCCAGCAGTGGACACGGGGCGAACACTGAAGCTTTCTTT
cdr3_aa: CASSGHGANTEAFF
j_call: TRBJ1-1
d_call: -
v_call: TRBV6-1
clone_size: -

cdr3_nt: TGTGCCAGCAGCTTATCTATGGGACAGGGCGACTATGGCCACACCTTC
cdr3_aa: CASSLSMGQGDYGHTF
j_call: TRBJ1-2
d_call: TRBD1
v_call: TRBV7-9
clone_size: -

cdr3_nt: TGCGCCAGCAGCCCGGCTCTTCCCGGGCTATACACAGATACGCAGTATTTT
cdr3_aa: CASSPALPGLYTDTQYF
j_call: TRBJ2-3
d_call: -
v_call: TRBV5-1
clone_size: many

cdr3_nt: TGTGCCAGCAGTACCCCCGGAGTTGATAATGAGCAGTTCTTC
cdr3_aa: CASSTPGVDNEQFF
j_call: TRBJ2-1
d_call: -
v_call: TRBV28
clone_size: -

cdr3_nt: TGTGCCAGCAGCCAAGGACTAGCGGGGGGCACAGATACGCAGTATTTT
cdr3_aa: CASSQGLAGGTDTQYF
j_call: TRBJ2-3
d_call: TRBD2
v_call: TRBV4-2
clone_size: many

cdr3_nt: TGTGCCTGGAGTGATACAGTCTACGAGCAGTACTTC
cdr3_aa: CAWSDTVYEQYF
j_call: TRBJ2-7
d_call: -
v_call: TRBV30
clone_size: few

cdr3_nt: TGCGCCAGCAGCGCCGACCCGGGACAGGGGGGAGAAGCTTTCTTT
cdr3_aa: CASSADPGQGGEAFF
j_call: TRBJ1-1
d_call: TRBD1
v_call: TRBV5-1
clone_size: many

cdr3_nt: TGTGCCAGCAGTTACAGCTTGGGGAGAATCTCCTACAATGAGCAGTTCTTC
cdr3_aa: CASSYSLGRISYNEQFF
j_call: TRBJ2-1
d_call: -
v_call: TRBV6-2/TRBV6-3
clone_size: few

cdr3_nt: TGTGCCAGCAGCTTGTTAGGAGGTAATCAGCCCCAGCATTTT
cdr3_aa: CASSLLGGNQPQHF
j_call: TRBJ1-5
d_call: -
v_call: TRBV7-2
clone_size: few

cdr3_nt: TGTGCCAGCAGCTTATGGGGGTTGACAGATACGCAGTATTTT
cdr3_aa: CASSLWGLTDTQYF
j_call: TRBJ2-3
d_call: -
v_call: TRBV5-5
clone_size: many

cdr3_nt: TGCAGCGTTGCCGGGCCCCAGTTTGACCGCAATGAGCAGTTCTTC
cdr3_aa: CSVAGPQFDRNEQFF
j_call: TRBJ2-1
d_call: -
v_call: TRBV29-1
clone_size: many

cdr3_nt: TGCAGTGCTAAATCGACAGGGGGTGTCTATGGCTACACCTTC
cdr3_aa: CSAKSTGGVYGYTF
j_call: TRBJ1-2
d_call: TRBD1
v_call: TRBV20-1
clone_size: many

cdr3_nt: TGCGCCAGCAGCTTGGATCTAGCGACCGGGGAGCTGTTTTTT
cdr3_aa: CASSLDLATGELFF
j_call: TRBJ2-2
d_call: -
v_call: TRBV5-1
clone_size: -